A selection of T cell receptor beta chains follows, all from one sample in a study of cytomegalovirus exposure and HLA in healthy donors. TCRdb's copy holds only in-frame clones and misses some; the assay was immunoSEQ multiplex PCR. The table has 150,000 to 200,000 clones, approximately 84% seen once; the top ten hold around 2.8%. Sample: PBMCs. The receptors shown here come from a woman under 30 in good health and CMV-seropositive. The CDR3 runs from the conserved cysteine through the conserved F or W. D genes are given only for firm matches. Part of the rows lack a size; the others show once, few, many or a class for expanded clones.

TRBJ2-3,few,TRBD2,TRBV11-3,TGTGCCAGCAGCCCTGGGGGAGGGCCAACAGATACGCAGTATTTT,CASSPGGGPTDTQYF
TRBJ1-2,NA,NA,TRBV4-2,TGTGCCAGCAGCCAAGATTATCGGGCCCTGGAGGACACCTTC,CASSQDYRALEDTF
TRBJ2-2,NA,TRBD1,TRBV6-4,TGTGCCAGCAGTGCACTCGGACAGGGGGTCGGGGAGCTGTTTTTT,CASSALGQGVGELFF
TRBJ2-7,NA,NA,TRBV9,TGTGCCAGCAGCCCGGGGACTTCGGGGTACGAGCAGTACTTC,CASSPGTSGYEQYF
TRBJ1-2,NA,NA,TRBV27,TGTGCCAGCACTGAATGGTCAGGGAGGGGTGGCTACACCTTC,CASTEWSGRGGYTF
TRBJ2-1,NA,NA,TRBV15,TGTGCCACCAGCGAAAATCGGATAGCGGATGAGCAGTTCTTC,CATSENRIADEQFF
TRBJ2-7,NA,TRBD2,TRBV5-8,TGTGCCAGCAGCTTTTACCGAAAACTAGCGGGGTCCTACGAGCAGTACTTC,CASSFYRKLAGSYEQYF
TRBJ2-3,once,NA,TRBV20-1,TGCAGTCCCCAGGGGGATACGCAGTATTTT,CSPQGDTQYF
TRBJ1-4,NA,TRBD1,TRBV7-9,TGTGCCAGCAGCTCGGGGGCGGGACAGGGCCCGTTTAATGAAAAACTGTTTTTT,CASSSGAGQGPFNEKLFF
TRBJ2-2,once,NA,TRBV5-1,TGCGCCAGCAGCTTGGCGGTTGGACGGGGGGCCTACACCGGGGAGCTGTTTTTT,CASSLAVGRGAYTGELFF
TRBJ2-3,NA,TRBD2,TRBV9,TGTGCCAGCAGCGTAGATTCTGCGGGGGGGAGCACAGATACGCAGTATTTT,CASSVDSAGGSTDTQYF
TRBJ2-3,NA,TRBD1,TRBV4-1,TGCGCCAGCAGCCAGGGACAGTGGCCAGATACGCAGTATTTT,CASSQGQWPDTQYF
TRBJ1-4,NA,TRBD1,TRBV5-4,TGTGCCAGCAGCTGGGGGACAGGTCAAAATGAAAAACTGTTTTTT,CASSWGTGQNEKLFF
TRBJ2-1,NA,NA,TRBV14,TGTGCCAGCAGCCAAGGAGGGGGTAAGCAGTTCTTC,CASSQGGGKQFF
TRBJ2-7,once,NA,TRBV15,TGTGCCACCAGCAGAGTTCCGACCTTCTATAAGGGGCACTACAAAGAATACGAGCAGTACTTC,CATSRVPTFYKGHYKEYEQYF
TRBJ2-7,NA,NA,TRBV11-2,TGTGCCAGCAGCTTAGGTCTAGCGACACGGAACGAGCAGTACTTC,CASSLGLATRNEQYF